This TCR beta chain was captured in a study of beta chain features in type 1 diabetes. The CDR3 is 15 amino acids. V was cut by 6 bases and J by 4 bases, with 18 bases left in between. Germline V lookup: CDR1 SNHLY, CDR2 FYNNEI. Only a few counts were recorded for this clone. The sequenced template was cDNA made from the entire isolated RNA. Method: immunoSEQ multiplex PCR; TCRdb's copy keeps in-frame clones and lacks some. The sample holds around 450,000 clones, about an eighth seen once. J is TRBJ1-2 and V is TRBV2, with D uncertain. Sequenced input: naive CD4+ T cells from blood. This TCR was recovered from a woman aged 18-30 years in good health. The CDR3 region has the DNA TGTGCCAGCAGGGACCTGACGCACAGAACCTATGGCTACACCTTC. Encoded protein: CASRDLTHRTYGYTF.